Listed here are 16 T cell receptor beta chains from one sample, sequenced in a study of cytomegalovirus exposure and HLA in healthy donors. The repertoire was sequenced with immunoSEQ multiplex PCR; TCRdb's copy has only in-frame clones and lacks some. The sample has roughly 77,000 clones; roughly 96% are singletons. The specimen sequenced was PBMCs. Receptors were obtained from a woman aged 18-29 years in good health and CMV-seronegative.

The V and J genes are TRBV4-1 and TRBJ2-1, with TRBD2 as a possible D gene (6 bases). Between the trimmed V and J ends, which lost 0 bases and 7 bases, there was a span of 22 bases. The CDR3 extends over 18 amino acids. Germline V lookup: CDR1 MGHRA, CDR2 YSYEKL. In DNA, the CDR3 is TGCGCCAGCAGCCAAGATGAGAGGAGGGAGCGTAGAAGGAATGAGCAGTTCTTC. Amino acid sequence: CASSQDERRERRRNEQFF.

This sequence joins TRBV27 and TRBJ1-1; 9 bases match TRBD1. Germline CDR1 is MNHEY and CDR2 is SMNVEV (reference sequence). The CDR3 covers 13 residues. J gave up 4 bases and V 8 bases, and 5 bases lay outside the gene matches. CDR3 in amino acids: CASGTGYVTEAFF. CDR3 bases: TGTGCCAGCGGGACAGGGTATGTCACTGAAGCTTTCTTT.

This chain connects TRBV7-2 to TRBJ1-4; TRBD1 aligns across 8 bases. The CDR3 runs 16 residues. J gave up 4 bases and V 1 base, and 5 bases lay outside the gene matches. Per the germline V gene, CDR1 is SGHTA and CDR2 is FQGNSA. CDR3 sequence reads: CASSLVATGGNEKLFF. In nucleotides, the CDR3 is TGTGCCAGCAGCTTAGTCGCTACAGGGGGTAATGAAAAACTGTTTTTT.

The chain has TRBV4-3 and TRBJ1-2; 7 nucleotides match TRBD1. V trimming: 2 bases; J trimming: 4 bases; junction bases outside the gene matches: 4. The CDR3 length is 14 residues. The germline V gene has CDR1 LGHNA and CDR2 YSLEER. Here the CDR3 DNA reads TGCGCCAGCAGCCAATCAGACAGGGTCTATGGCTACACCTTC. This translates into CASSQSDRVYGYTF.

The rearrangement links TRBV19 to TRBJ2-6; possibly TRBD1 for D (5 bases). Germline assignment: CDR1 LNHDA and CDR2 SQIVND (reference sequence). This CDR3 contains 15 residues. Trimming took off 6 bases at V and 0 bases at J, with 9 bases between the two ends. The CDR3, as DNA: TGTGCCAGTAGGCAGACAGACTCTGGGGCCAACGTCCTGACTTTC. This encodes CASRQTDSGANVLTF.

The chain is built from TRBV5-4 and TRBJ2-7; 10 bases are a match to TRBD1. Germline V gene data show CDR1 as SGHNT and CDR2 as YYREEE (reference sequence). This CDR3 comprises 14 residues. With V trimmed by 5 bases and J by 6 bases, 8 bases remained unmatched. In DNA form, the CDR3 reads TGTGCCAGCAGATCCGGGACAGGGGTCACCGAGCAGTACTTC. It yields the protein CASRSGTGVTEQYF.

This chain joins TRBV6-6 and TRBJ2-3, with D perhaps TRBD1 (5 bases). CDR1 is MNHNY, CDR2 SVGAGI, per germline (reference sequence). Trimming cost V 6 bases and J 2 bases, with 15 bases left between them. The CDR3 is 15 residues long. CDR3 protein: CASSSRQGTTDTQYF. CDR3 nucleotide sequence: TGTGCCAGCAGCTCTAGGCAGGGAACCACAGATACGCAGTATTTT.

This chain joins TRBV19 and TRBJ1-3; possible D gene TRBD1, 5 bases. CDR3 size: 15 residues. CDR1 and CDR2 (germline): LNHDA, SQIVND (reference sequence). Deletions cut 0 bases from V and 5 bases from J, with 11 bases between. For the CDR3, the DNA is TGTGCCAGTAGTATAGAGCGGGACGCCCGAAACACCATATATTTT. Its translation: CASSIERDARNTIYF.

The V and J genes are TRBV7-2 and TRBJ1-1; D is ambiguous. Between the trimmed V and J ends, which lost 4 bases and 1 base, there was a span of 19 bases. Germline CDR1 and CDR2: SGHTA and FQGNSA. The CDR3 covers 17 residues. CDR3 DNA sequence: TGTGCCAGCAGCTCTGAACACACTACGGGGAGGAACACTGAAGCTTTCTTT. Translating gives CASSSEHTTGRNTEAFF.

This sequence joins TRBV6-6 and TRBJ2-3, with 11 bases fitting TRBD2. The germline V gene has CDR1 MNHNY and CDR2 SVGAGI (reference sequence). Trimming at V came to 6 bases and at J to 3 bases, leaving 5 bases not matched to a gene. This CDR3 spans 15 amino acids. Here the CDR3 DNA reads TGTGCCAGCAGGTCGGGACTAGCGGCTACAGATACGCAGTATTTT. Translated: CASRSGLAATDTQYF.

The J gene is TRBJ2-7, the V gene TRBV5-1, with D possibly matching TRBD2 (5 bases). Germline V gives CDR1 SGHRS, CDR2 YFSETQ. CDR3 length: 14 residues. V was trimmed by 2 bases and J by 0 bases, leaving 9 bases between them. The CDR3 DNA is TGCGCCAGCAGCTTCGGGATGGACTCCTACGAGCAGTACTTC. It encodes CASSFGMDSYEQYF.

The rearrangement uses TRBV9 and TRBJ1-5, with D perhaps TRBD1 (6 bases). This CDR3 region has 15 residues. V was clipped by 0 bases and J by 6 bases, with 13 bases between them. In germline, CDR1 is SGDLS, CDR2 YYNGEE. The CDR3 bases are TGTGCCAGCAGCGTAGGGCAGGGGTTCGGTCAGCCCCAGCATTTT. Its translation: CASSVGQGFGQPQHF.

This clone was picked up one time. The gene calls are TRBV5-1 and TRBJ2-2, with TRBD1 as a possible D gene (6 bases). Germline V gene lookup returns CDR1 SGHRS and CDR2 YFSETQ. The CDR3 is 15 amino acids. Trimming cost V 0 bases and J 6 bases, with 12 bases left between them. CDR3 DNA: TGCGCCAGCAGCTTGGGTCAGGGGATACCCGGGGAGCTGTTTTTT. Residues: CASSLGQGIPGELFF.

This chain links TRBV10-1 with TRBJ2-1; 8 bases align to TRBD2. CDR3 length: 15 residues. V shed 6 bases and J 2 bases; nucleotides not matched to a gene: 6. From germline, CDR1 is WNHNN and CDR2 SYGVQD (reference sequence). In DNA, the CDR3 is TGCGCCAGCAGCGGAGCGGGAGATACCTACAATGAGCAGTTCTTC. Its translation: CASSGAGDTYNEQFF.

The rearrangement links TRBV12-5 to TRBJ1-5, with D possibly TRBD1 on 6 matching bases. Germline CDR1 LGHNT, CDR2 FRNRAP. The CDR3 extends over 14 amino acids. The V gene lost 7 bases and the J gene lost 5 bases, with 15 bases spanning the gap. The CDR3: CASDSGVGDQPQHF. In DNA, the CDR3 is TGTGCTAGTGATTCAGGGGTAGGCGATCAGCCCCAGCATTTT.

This chain uses TRBV6-6 with TRBJ2-2, with 7 nucleotides matching TRBD2. V trimming: 8 bases; J trimming: 3 bases; junction bases outside the gene matches: 12. CDR1 and CDR2 from the germline V gene are MNHNY and SVGAGI (reference sequence). The CDR3 consists of 16 residues. The CDR3 spells CASGLQLTSYTGELFF. The CDR3 DNA reads TGTGCCAGCGGGCTACAGTTGACTAGCTACACCGGGGAGCTGTTTTTT.